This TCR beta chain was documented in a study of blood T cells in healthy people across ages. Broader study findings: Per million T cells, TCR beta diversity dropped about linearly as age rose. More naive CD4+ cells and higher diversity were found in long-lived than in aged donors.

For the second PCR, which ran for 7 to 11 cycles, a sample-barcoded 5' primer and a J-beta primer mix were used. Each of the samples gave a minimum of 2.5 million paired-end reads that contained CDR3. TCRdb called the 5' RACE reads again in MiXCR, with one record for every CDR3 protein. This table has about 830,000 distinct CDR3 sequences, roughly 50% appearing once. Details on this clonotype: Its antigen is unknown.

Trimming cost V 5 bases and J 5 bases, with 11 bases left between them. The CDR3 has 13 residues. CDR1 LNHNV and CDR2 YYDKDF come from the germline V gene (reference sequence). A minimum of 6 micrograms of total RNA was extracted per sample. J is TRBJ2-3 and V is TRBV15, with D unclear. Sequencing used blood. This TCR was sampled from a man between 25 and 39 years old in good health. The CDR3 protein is CATSSWVGDTQYF. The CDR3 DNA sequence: TGTGCCACCAGCTCCTGGGTGGGAGATACGCAGTATTTT. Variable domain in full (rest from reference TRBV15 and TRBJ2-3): DAMVIQNPRYQVTQFGKPVTLSCSQTLNHNVMYWYQQKSSQAPKLLFHYYDKDFNNEADTPDNFQSRRPNTSFCFLDIRSPGLGDTAMYLCATSSWVGDTQYFGPGTRLTVL.